The 30 T cell receptor beta chains below all came from one sample that was sequenced in a study of cytomegalovirus exposure and HLA in healthy donors. Primers included in the PCR were 60 Vbeta and 13 Jbeta primers. Some clones are missing from TCRdb's copy, which holds only in-frame ones; the method was immunoSEQ multiplex PCR. The table shows 50,000 or so clones, with under 90% occurring only once. The sample taken for sequencing was PBMCs. The receptors were sampled from a woman under 30 in good health and CMV-seronegative.

The chain couples TRBV7-2 to TRBJ1-1, with 8 bases identical to TRBD1. Unmatched junction bases numbered 14, after V lost 1 base and J lost 10 bases. The germline V gene encodes CDR1 SGHTA and CDR2 FQGNSA. This CDR3 is built from 16 residues. This chain's CDR3 is CASSLVGQGAQEPAFF. The CDR3 DNA reads as TGTGCCAGCAGCTTAGTCGGGCAGGGGGCGCAGGAACCAGCTTTCTTT. The variable domain in full, completed from reference TRBV7-2 and TRBJ1-1, reads GAGVSQSPSNKVTEKGKDVELRCDPISGHTALYWYRQSLGQGLEFLIYFQGNSAPDKSGLPSDRFSAERTGGSVSTLTIQRTQQEDSAVYLCASSLVGQGAQEPAFFGQGTRLTVV.

The chain combines TRBV28 with TRBJ2-5; 8 positions agree with TRBD1. Unmatched junction bases numbered 11, after V lost 5 bases and J lost 3 bases. The germline gives CDR1 MDHEN, CDR2 SYDVKM. The CDR3 has 16 amino acids. CDR3: CASSRTTDRVEETQYF. The DNA of the CDR3 is TGTGCCAGCAGTCGAACCACGGACAGGGTAGAAGAGACCCAGTACTTC.

The chain recombines TRBV6-1 with TRBJ1-4; D not certain. Trimming took off 6 bases at V and 2 bases at J, with 7 bases between the two ends. Germline V gene data show CDR1 as MNHNS and CDR2 as SASEGT. This CDR3 has 13 amino acids. This CDR3 is CASRGGTNEKLFF. As DNA, the CDR3 is TGTGCCAGCAGGGGAGGCACTAATGAAAAACTGTTTTTT.

The CDR3 DNA sequence: TGTGCCAGTAGTCCCGACAGGGCTGGAAACACCATATATTTT. Translating gives CASSPDRAGNTIYF. This rearrangement joins TRBV19 to TRBJ1-3; 7 bases align to TRBD1. Unmatched junction bases numbered 3, after V lost 5 bases and J lost 2 bases. Germline lookup yields CDR1 LNHDA and CDR2 SQIVND (reference sequence). This CDR3 contains 14 residues.

The chain couples TRBV27 to TRBJ1-2; 12 nucleotides match TRBD1. Germline-derived CDR1 and CDR2 are MNHEY and SMNVEV (reference sequence). The ends lost 2 bases at V and 7 bases at J; junction bases unmatched: 5. The CDR3 sequence is 15 residues long. The CDR3 nucleotides are TGTGCCAGCAGTTTAGAGGGACAGGGGGCTCGTGGCTACACCTTC. Protein product: CASSLEGQGARGYTF.

The chain is built from TRBV5-5 and TRBJ2-7, with 7 bases that match TRBD1. Germline CDR1 is SGHKS and CDR2 is YYEKEE (reference sequence). The CDR3 is 13 residues long. The ends lost 3 bases at V and 4 bases at J; junction bases unmatched: 4. CDR3 residues: CASSSRQGYEQYF. In DNA, the CDR3 is TGTGCCAGCAGCTCGCGACAGGGTTACGAGCAGTACTTC.

The CDR3 DNA sequence: TGCGCCAGCAGCGGGACAGGGGGCGCAGATACGCAGTATTTT. As protein: CASSGTGGADTQYF. The chain joins TRBV5-1 to TRBJ2-3, with 12 bases lining up with TRBD1. This CDR3 has 14 residues. The J segment lost 4 bases and the V segment lost 4 bases, leaving 1 base of the junction unmatched. CDR1 is SGHRS and CDR2 is YFSETQ in the germline V gene.

This chain uses TRBV19 with TRBJ1-5, with 8 bases lining up with TRBD1. This CDR3 spans 15 amino acids. CDR1 and CDR2 from the germline V gene are LNHDA and SQIVND (reference sequence). After removal of 11 bases from V and 7 bases from J, the junction contained 16 bases not matched to a gene. This CDR3 reads CAPPEGGQVTQPQHF. As DNA, the CDR3 is TGTGCCCCCCCGGAAGGGGGACAGGTGACACAGCCCCAGCATTTT.

The rearrangement joins TRBV28 to TRBJ2-7; D is ambiguous. Trimming shortened V by 4 bases and J by 3 bases, and 7 bases separated the two germline ends. Germline CDR1 and CDR2: MDHEN and SYDVKM. This CDR3 has 12 amino acids. The CDR3 bases are TGTGCCAGCAGTTCGCACGGCTACGAGCAGTACTTC. This codes for CASSSHGYEQYF.

This chain connects TRBV28 to TRBJ1-4, with 11 bases fitting TRBD1. The V and J ends lost 3 bases and 8 bases, in that order; junction bases with no gene match: 5. Germline CDR1 and CDR2: MDHEN and SYDVKM. The CDR3 covers 15 residues. The CDR3 DNA reads TGTGCCAGCAGTTTCCGGACAGGGGGCGGGGAAAAACTGTTTTTT. Translated: CASSFRTGGGEKLFF.

The chain couples TRBV28 to TRBJ1-5; TRBD1 matches at 8 bases. The V segment lost 5 bases and the J segment 1 base; nucleotides outside the gene matches: 10. The CDR3 loop spans 17 amino acids. CDR1 and CDR2 from the germline V gene are MDHEN and SYDVKM. The CDR3 protein is CASSTPGGRMSNQPQHF. The DNA of the CDR3 is TGTGCCAGCAGTACGCCAGGGGGCCGAATGAGCAATCAGCCCCAGCATTTT.

The gene calls are TRBV6-1 and TRBJ1-5, with D tentatively TRBD1 (6 bases). Germline V gene sequence: CDR1 MNHNS, CDR2 SASEGT. The length of the CDR3 is 14 residues. Trimming stripped 3 bases from V and 9 bases from J, with 15 bases between. In DNA form, the CDR3 reads TGTGCCAGCAGTGAGGGCGGGGGCAGTGGGCCCCAGCATTTT. Its protein product is CASSEGGGSGPQHF.

V gene TRBV2 combines with J gene TRBJ2-7; D is unclear. CDR1 is SNHLY and CDR2 is FYNNEI in the germline V gene. Trimming cost V 5 bases and J 5 bases, with 13 bases left between them. The CDR3 loop spans 13 amino acids. CDR3 in amino acids: CASSFEVWHEQYF. In DNA, the CDR3 is TGTGCCAGCAGTTTTGAGGTGTGGCACGAGCAGTACTTC.

This sequence joins TRBV29-1 and TRBJ2-1; no clear D. The germline V and J ends were trimmed by 4 bases and 4 bases, with 8 bases remaining between them. The CDR3 sequence is 12 residues long. Germline-derived CDR1 and CDR2 are SQVTM and ANQGSEA. The CDR3 DNA reads TGCAGCGTTGTCCCGTCTTACAATGAGCAGTTCTTC. This encodes CSVVPSYNEQFF.

The chain recombines TRBV5-1 with TRBJ1-2; 9 bases fit TRBD1. Looked up from germline, CDR1 is SGHRS and CDR2 is YFSETQ. The CDR3 length is 17 residues. Unmatched junction bases numbered 10, after V lost 0 bases and J lost 4 bases. The CDR3 sequence: CASSLGNSGQGGYGYTF. CDR3 nucleotide sequence: TGCGCCAGCAGCTTGGGTAATTCGGGACAGGGAGGCTATGGCTACACCTTC.

V is TRBV28 and J is TRBJ2-7; TRBD1 might be the D (8 bases). Germline values: CDR1 MDHEN, CDR2 SYDVKM. V was shortened by 8 bases and J by 9 bases, with 26 bases between the two germline ends. There are 15 residues in the CDR3. In DNA, the CDR3 is TGTGCCAGCCAGTACCCGGGGGGACAGGATGAAAGGCAGTACTTC. Protein: CASQYPGGQDERQYF.

The V gene is TRBV5-5, the J gene TRBJ2-5; 7 bases line up with TRBD2. This CDR3 contains 13 residues. Germline CDR1 and CDR2: SGHKS and YYEKEE (reference sequence). V dropped 7 bases and J dropped 0; count of bases not matched to a gene: 3. CDR3 in amino acids: CASGLGDQETQYF. Written as DNA, the CDR3 is TGTGCCAGCGGACTAGGAGACCAAGAGACCCAGTACTTC.

The chain combines TRBV27 with TRBJ1-4; 8 bases agree with TRBD1. Germline CDR1 and CDR2: MNHEY and SMNVEV (reference sequence). V lost 2 bases to trimming and J lost 5 bases; unmatched junction nucleotides: 1. This CDR3 region has 14 residues. CDR3 coding DNA: TGTGCCAGCAGTTTAAGGACAGGGAATGAAAAACTGTTTTTT. It yields the protein CASSLRTGNEKLFF. The full variable domain, its missing parts supplied by reference TRBV27 and TRBJ1-4, is EAQVTQNPRYLITVTGKKLTVTCSQNMNHEYMSWYRQDPGLGLRQIYYSMNVEVTDKGDVPEGYKVSRKEKRNFPLILESPSPNQTSLYFCASSLRTGNEKLFFGSGTQLSVL.

V is TRBV5-1 and J is TRBJ2-5; 10 bases are a match to TRBD1. The J call may be faulty, since TRBJ2-7 better matches the DNA end. This CDR3 is 14 amino acids long. Looked up from germline, CDR1 is SGHRS and CDR2 is YFSETQ. In DNA form, the CDR3 reads TGCGCCAGCAGCCCGGGACAGGGGATCGCCGAGCAGTACTTC. Its protein is CASSPGQGIAEQYF.

The chain joins TRBV15 to TRBJ2-2; the match to TRBD2 covers 13 bases. Unmatched junction bases numbered 2, after V lost 3 bases and J lost 4 bases. Germline lookup yields CDR1 LNHNV and CDR2 YYDKDF (reference sequence). The CDR3 contains 16 residues. The DNA of the CDR3 is TGTGCCACCAGCAGGGGGACTAGCGGGGCCACCGGGGAGCTGTTTTTT. This codes for CATSRGTSGATGELFF.

This clone showed up just once. This chain links TRBV10-3 with TRBJ2-1; tentative D call: TRBD2 (6 bases). Trimming removed 4 bases at V and 4 bases at J, with 17 bases between. Germline V gives CDR1 ENHRY, CDR2 SYGVKD. The CDR3 length is 16 residues. The DNA for the CDR3 is TGTGCCATCAGTGGGGCTGGGGGGTCCTCTTACAATGAGCAGTTCTTC. It translates to CAISGAGGSSYNEQFF.

V gene TRBV15 combines with J gene TRBJ2-5, with D possibly matching TRBD1 (6 bases). V lost 3 bases to trimming and J lost 7 bases, with 9 bases between them. Germline CDR1 LNHNV, CDR2 YYDKDF (reference sequence). This CDR3 spans 12 amino acids. The CDR3 here is CATSSSRGTQYF. The CDR3 DNA sequence: TGTGCCACCAGCAGCTCCAGGGGGACCCAGTACTTC.

The chain has TRBV19 and TRBJ1-6; 7 nucleotides line up with TRBD1. Germline V gene lookup returns CDR1 LNHDA and CDR2 SQIVND (reference sequence). V was pared by 3 bases and J by 6 bases, with 14 bases of the junction left unmatched. This CDR3 contains 18 residues. CDR3 nucleotide sequence: TGTGCCAGTAGTATGATGGGGACAGCCGGGAACTCTAATTCACCCCTCCACTTT. Translating gives CASSMMGTAGNSNSPLHF. Complete variable domain (other parts from reference TRBV19 and TRBJ1-6): DGGITQSPKYLFRKEGQNVTLSCEQNLNHDAMYWYRQDPGQGLRLIYYSQIVNDFQKGDIAEGYSVSREKKESFPLTVTSAQKNPTAFYLCASSMMGTAGNSNSPLHFGNGTRLTVT.

The CDR3 DNA follows: TGTGCCAGCAGTGTCGAAGCGTCGGATACGCAGTATTTT. Amino acids: CASSVEASDTQYF. The chain is built from TRBV6-4 and TRBJ2-3, with unresolved D. The germline V gene has CDR1 MRHNA and CDR2 SNTAGT. This CDR3 contains 13 residues. Trimming pared 4 bases from V and 6 bases from J, leaving 11 bases between.

The chain is built from TRBV19 and TRBJ2-5; 10 bases are a match to TRBD2. The CDR3 totals 15 residues. The junction had 7 bases not matched to a gene; V was cut back by 4 bases and J by 5 bases. Germline V CDR1 and CDR2: LNHDA, SQIVND (reference sequence). The CDR3 region is CASSKGLAEAETQYF. The CDR3 nucleotides read TGTGCCAGTAGTAAAGGACTAGCGGAGGCTGAGACCCAGTACTTC.

This rearrangement joins TRBV28 to TRBJ2-7; D possibly corresponds to TRBD1 (6 bases). The CDR3 loop spans 14 amino acids. V was clipped by 6 bases and J by 3 bases, with 15 bases between them. Per germline, CDR1 MDHEN and CDR2 SYDVKM. DNA for the CDR3: TGTGCCAGCAGCCAGATGGGCAGGGGCTACGAGCAGTACTTC. Its translation: CASSQMGRGYEQYF.

The CDR3: CASSIVDRASYGYTF. The CDR3 DNA is TGTGCCAGTAGTATAGTCGACAGGGCGTCCTATGGCTACACCTTC. The J gene is TRBJ1-2, the V gene TRBV19; 7 positions agree with TRBD1. The CDR3 has 15 amino acids. Germline lookup yields CDR1 LNHDA and CDR2 SQIVND (reference sequence). J was trimmed by 4 bases and V by 1 base; bases with no gene match: 6.

The chain links TRBV5-1 to TRBJ2-5; 12 nucleotides line up with TRBD2. CDR3 length equals 22 residues. V was pared by 0 bases and J by 5 bases, with 23 bases of the junction left unmatched. The V gene's germline CDR1 is SGHRS and CDR2 YFSETQ. CDR3 in DNA: TGCGCCAGCAGCTTGGTCCCTAGCGGGAGGGCCGGCATGGACCCGAGGGTGGAGACCCAGTACTTC. It specifies CASSLVPSGRAGMDPRVETQYF. Using reference TRBV5-1 and TRBJ2-5 for the parts outside the CDR3, the full variable domain is KAGVTQTPRYLIKTRGQQVTLSCSPISGHRSVSWYQQTPGQGLQFLFEYFSETQRNKGNFPGRFSGRQFSNSRSEMNVSTLELGDSALYLCASSLVPSGRAGMDPRVETQYFGPGTRLLVL.

The rearrangement joins TRBV18 to TRBJ1-1; 12 bases fit TRBD1. Unmatched junction bases numbered 13, after V lost 3 bases and J lost 8 bases. The CDR3 is made up of 17 amino acids. CDR1 and CDR2 (germline): KGHSH, LQKENI. CDR3 in amino acids: CASSPRLVGDRGREAFF. The CDR3 nucleotides read TGTGCCAGCTCACCGCGACTCGTTGGGGACAGGGGGCGCGAAGCTTTCTTT.

The chain carries TRBV27 and TRBJ2-6; D uncertain. The length of the CDR3 is 14 residues. Germline V gives CDR1 MNHEY, CDR2 SMNVEV (reference sequence). V lost 3 bases and J lost 1, with 4 bases in between. CDR3 amino acids: CASSLRSGANVLTF. The CDR3 bases are TGTGCCAGCAGTTTGCGATCTGGGGCCAACGTCCTGACTTTC.